The T cell receptor (beta chain) described here comes from a study of T cells in Graves' hyperthyroidism and ophthalmopathy. This clonotype was picked up many times. Antigen specificity is unknown. TCR beta CDR3 regions were amplified from RNA transcripts. First-round RT-PCR targeting the TCR CDR3 was performed with the HTBI primer set. TCRdb re-derived calls from the multiplex PCR reads in MiXCR, one entry per CDR3 protein. The sample gives around 600,000 distinct CDR3 sequences, over 12% of which show up once; 7% to 9% is in the top ten. Whole-study results and caveats: Appearing also in blood were most of the thyroid clonotypes expanded above 0.001.

The CDR3 extends over 13 amino acids. Between the trimmed V and J ends, which lost 3 bases and 5 bases, there was a span of 8 bases. Germline V gene lookup returns CDR1 LGHDT and CDR2 YNNKEL (reference sequence). Pregnant or lactating patients were excluded, as were those with uncontrolled infection or other autoimmune disease. This sequence originates from a woman under 30 with Graves' ophthalmopathy. Sequenced material: blood. The rearrangement links TRBV3-1 to TRBJ1-5; the D is unclear. CDR3 amino acids: CASSQGRDQPQHF. For the CDR3, the DNA is TGTGCCAGCAGCCAGGGTAGGGATCAGCCCCAGCATTTT.